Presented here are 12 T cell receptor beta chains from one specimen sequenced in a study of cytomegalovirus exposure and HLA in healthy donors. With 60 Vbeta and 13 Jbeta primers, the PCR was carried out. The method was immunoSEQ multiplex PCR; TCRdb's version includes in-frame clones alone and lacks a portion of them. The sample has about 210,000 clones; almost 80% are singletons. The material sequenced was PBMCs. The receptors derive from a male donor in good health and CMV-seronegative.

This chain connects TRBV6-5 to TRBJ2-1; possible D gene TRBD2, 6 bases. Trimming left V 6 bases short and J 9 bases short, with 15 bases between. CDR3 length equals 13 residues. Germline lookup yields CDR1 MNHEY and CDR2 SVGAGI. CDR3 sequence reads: CASRTERVGEQFF. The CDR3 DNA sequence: TGTGCCAGCAGGACGGAGCGGGTCGGTGAGCAGTTCTTC.

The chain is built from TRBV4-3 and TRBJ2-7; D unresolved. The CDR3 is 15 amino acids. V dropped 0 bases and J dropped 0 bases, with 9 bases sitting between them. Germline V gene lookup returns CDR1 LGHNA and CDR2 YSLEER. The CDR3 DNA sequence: TGCGCCAGCAGCCAAGATGACCTAGGCTCCTACGAGCAGTACTTC. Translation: CASSQDDLGSYEQYF.

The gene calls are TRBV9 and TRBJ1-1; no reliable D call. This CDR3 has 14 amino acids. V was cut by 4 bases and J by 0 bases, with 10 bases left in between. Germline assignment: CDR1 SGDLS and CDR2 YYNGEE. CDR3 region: CASSTTGMNTEAFF. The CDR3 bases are TGTGCCAGCAGCACGACGGGGATGAACACTGAAGCTTTCTTT.

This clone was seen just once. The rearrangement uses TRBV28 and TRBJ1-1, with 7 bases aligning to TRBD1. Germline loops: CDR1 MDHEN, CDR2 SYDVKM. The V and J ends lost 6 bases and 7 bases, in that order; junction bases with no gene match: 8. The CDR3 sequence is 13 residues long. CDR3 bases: TGTGCCAGCAGCTCCGGAGGGACAGATGAAGCTTTCTTT. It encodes CASSSGGTDEAFF.

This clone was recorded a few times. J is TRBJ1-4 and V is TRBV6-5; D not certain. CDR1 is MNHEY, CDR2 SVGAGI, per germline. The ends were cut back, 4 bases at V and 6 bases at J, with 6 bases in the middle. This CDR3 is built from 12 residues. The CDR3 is CASSSSDEKLFF. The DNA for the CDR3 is TGTGCCAGCAGTTCCAGTGATGAAAAACTGTTTTTT.

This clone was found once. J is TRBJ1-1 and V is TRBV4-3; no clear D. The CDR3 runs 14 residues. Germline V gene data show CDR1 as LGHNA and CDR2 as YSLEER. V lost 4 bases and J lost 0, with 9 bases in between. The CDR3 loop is CASSRASVNTEAFF. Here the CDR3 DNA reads TGCGCCAGCAGCCGGGCTTCAGTGAACACTGAAGCTTTCTTT.

The CDR3 coding sequence is TGCGCCAGCAGCCAAGACAGAAGCTCTGGAAACACCATATATTTT. Translating gives CASSQDRSSGNTIYF. V usage is TRBV4-1 and J usage is TRBJ1-3; D uncertain. V was clipped by 0 bases and J by 0 bases, with 6 bases between them. Germline CDR1 is MGHRA and CDR2 is YSYEKL. The CDR3 runs 15 residues.

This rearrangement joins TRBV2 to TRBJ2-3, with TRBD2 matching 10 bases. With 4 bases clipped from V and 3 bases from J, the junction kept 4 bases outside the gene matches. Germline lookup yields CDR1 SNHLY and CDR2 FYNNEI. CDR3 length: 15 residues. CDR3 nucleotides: TGTGCCAGCAGTGGAGCGGGAGGGCCTACAGATACGCAGTATTTT. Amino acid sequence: CASSGAGGPTDTQYF.

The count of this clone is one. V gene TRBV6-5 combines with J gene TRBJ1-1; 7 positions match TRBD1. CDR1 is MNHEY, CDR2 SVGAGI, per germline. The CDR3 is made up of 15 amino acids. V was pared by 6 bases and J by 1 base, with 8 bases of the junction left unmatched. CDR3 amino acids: CASSQVRTGNTEAFF. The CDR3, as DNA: TGTGCCAGCAGCCAAGTACGGACAGGGAACACTGAAGCTTTCTTT.

CDR3 DNA sequence: TGCGCCAGCAGCAGGGGACAGGGGGCACTAAGCGGAAACACCATATATTTT. This sequence encodes CASSRGQGALSGNTIYF. V gene TRBV5-1 combines with J gene TRBJ1-3; TRBD1 matches at 12 bases. V shed 4 bases and J 4 bases; nucleotides not matched to a gene: 9. The CDR3 extends over 17 amino acids. Germline loops: CDR1 SGHRS, CDR2 YFSETQ.

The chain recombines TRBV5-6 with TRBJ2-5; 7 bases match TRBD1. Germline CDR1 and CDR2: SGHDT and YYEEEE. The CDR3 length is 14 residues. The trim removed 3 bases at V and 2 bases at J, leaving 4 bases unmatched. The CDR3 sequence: CASSSMTGQETQYF. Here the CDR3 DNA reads TGTGCCAGCAGCTCAATGACAGGGCAAGAGACCCAGTACTTC.

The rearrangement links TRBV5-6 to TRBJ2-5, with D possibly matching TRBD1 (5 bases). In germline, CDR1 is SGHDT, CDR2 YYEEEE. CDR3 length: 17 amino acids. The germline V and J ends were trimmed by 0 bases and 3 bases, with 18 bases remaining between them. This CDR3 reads CASSLVSPGQPKETQYF. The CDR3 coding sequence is TGTGCCAGCAGCTTGGTCTCCCCAGGGCAACCCAAAGAGACCCAGTACTTC.